Listed below are T cell receptor beta chains from one sample, sequenced in a study of T-cell memory formation after mild COVID-19. TCRdb re-called the 5' RACE reads with MiXCR, one entry per CDR3 protein. The sample consists of a few hundred thousand distinct CDR3 sequences, around a sixth of them appearing once. The sequencing sample was made of PBMCs or a T cell subset sorted from them (not recorded which). Receptor source: a man younger than 30 who had mild COVID-19 (a few samples of this study predate the infection). Cell type and time point are not known. The CDR3 runs from the conserved cysteine through the conserved F or W. The order of the fields is clone size, D gene, V gene, CDR3 length, J gene, CDR3 DNA, CDR3 protein. The D gene is left open where the match is weak. The size entry is marked missing in some rows and otherwise reads once, few, many or a size class.

clone_size: .
d_call: TRBD2
v_call: TRBV20-1
cdr3_length: 16
j_call: TRBJ2-1
cdr3_nt: TGCAGTGCCCTGACTAGCGGGGGACTATCCTACAATGAGCAGTTCTTC
cdr3_aa: CSALTSGGLSYNEQFF

clone_size: few
d_call: .
v_call: TRBV4-3
cdr3_length: 15
j_call: TRBJ2-7
cdr3_nt: TGCGCCAGCAGCCAAGATAGGCAAACAGGTTACGAGCAGTACTTC
cdr3_aa: CASSQDRQTGYEQYF

clone_size: few
d_call: .
v_call: TRBV12-3/TRBV12-4
cdr3_length: 15
j_call: TRBJ2-1
cdr3_nt: TGTGCCAGCAGTTTAGAATCGGGAATGGGCAATGAGCAGTTCTTC
cdr3_aa: CASSLESGMGNEQFF

clone_size: .
d_call: .
v_call: TRBV9
cdr3_length: 16
j_call: TRBJ2-3
cdr3_nt: TGTGCCAGCAGCGTAGGCGGGGGCCATAGCACAGATACGCAGTATTTT
cdr3_aa: CASSVGGGHSTDTQYF

clone_size: .
d_call: .
v_call: TRBV8-2
cdr3_length: 12
j_call: TRBJ1-5
cdr3_nt: TGTGGCACTGATTGCGGGATCTTGGGGGAGCATTTT
cdr3_aa: CGTDCGILGEHF

clone_size: few
d_call: TRBD1
v_call: TRBV5-1
cdr3_length: 12
j_call: TRBJ2-1
cdr3_nt: TGCGCCAGCAGTCGGGACAGGGATGAGCAGTTCTTC
cdr3_aa: CASSRDRDEQFF

clone_size: many
d_call: TRBD2
v_call: TRBV6-5
cdr3_length: 14
j_call: TRBJ2-5
cdr3_nt: TGTGCCAGCAGTCAGATAGCGGGAAAAAAGACCCAGTACTTC
cdr3_aa: CASSQIAGKKTQYF

clone_size: many
d_call: TRBD1
v_call: TRBV7-9
cdr3_length: 17
j_call: TRBJ2-3
cdr3_nt: TGTGCCAGCAGCTTCTGGACAGGGAGTCAAAGGACAGATACGCAGTATTTT
cdr3_aa: CASSFWTGSQRTDTQYF

clone_size: .
d_call: TRBD1
v_call: TRBV14
cdr3_length: 16
j_call: TRBJ1-6
cdr3_nt: TGTGCCAGCAGCCTTCAATTCGACAGGGGGAGTTCACCCCTCCACTTT
cdr3_aa: CASSLQFDRGSSPLHF

clone_size: .
d_call: .
v_call: TRBV6-5
cdr3_length: 14
j_call: TRBJ2-1
cdr3_nt: TGTGCCAGCAGTTACTCTGGGACTCCAAATGAGCAGTTCTTC
cdr3_aa: CASSYSGTPNEQFF

clone_size: few
d_call: .
v_call: TRBV4-1
cdr3_length: 16
j_call: TRBJ1-5
cdr3_nt: TGCGCCAGCAGCCCGGGCCCGGGTAATGGGAATCAGCCCCAGCATTTT
cdr3_aa: CASSPGPGNGNQPQHF

clone_size: .
d_call: .
v_call: TRBV29-1
cdr3_length: 13
j_call: TRBJ2-1
cdr3_nt: TGCAGCGTCCACCGTCCAGGGGACAATGAGCAGTTCTTC
cdr3_aa: CSVHRPGDNEQFF

clone_size: .
d_call: .
v_call: TRBV7-9
cdr3_length: 12
j_call: TRBJ1-6
cdr3_nt: TGTGCCAGCAGCTTTGGGTATTCACCCCTCCACTTT
cdr3_aa: CASSFGYSPLHF

clone_size: few
d_call: .
v_call: TRBV6-5
cdr3_length: 14
j_call: TRBJ1-1
cdr3_nt: TGTGCCAGCTCATACTCGTGGCAGGGAGCTGAAGCTTTCTTT
cdr3_aa: CASSYSWQGAEAFF

clone_size: many
d_call: .
v_call: TRBV7-7
cdr3_length: 11
j_call: TRBJ2-3
cdr3_nt: TGTGCCAGCACCGAAGCAGATACGCAGTATTTT
cdr3_aa: CASTEADTQYF

clone_size: .
d_call: .
v_call: TRBV4-3
cdr3_length: 17
j_call: TRBJ2-1
cdr3_nt: TGCGCCAGCAGCCAAGATCCCAGGGTACGGTCCTACAATGAGCAGTTCTTC
cdr3_aa: CASSQDPRVRSYNEQFF

clone_size: few
d_call: TRBD1
v_call: TRBV5-5
cdr3_length: 18
j_call: TRBJ2-3
cdr3_nt: TGTGCCAGCAGCTTGTATGGCCCCGACAGGGTTTCTTCACATACGCAGTATTTT
cdr3_aa: CASSLYGPDRVSSHTQYF

clone_size: few
d_call: TRBD2
v_call: TRBV7-8
cdr3_length: 16
j_call: TRBJ2-5
cdr3_nt: TGTGCCAGCAGCTTAGTAGCCGGGACTAGAGAGGAGACCCAGTACTTC
cdr3_aa: CASSLVAGTREETQYF

clone_size: .
d_call: .
v_call: TRBV2
cdr3_length: 13
j_call: TRBJ1-1
cdr3_nt: TGTGCCAGCGGGAACAGGGTTACGACTGAAGCTTTCTTT
cdr3_aa: CASGNRVTTEAFF

clone_size: few
d_call: .
v_call: TRBV4-3
cdr3_length: 17
j_call: TRBJ2-7
cdr3_nt: TGCGCCAGCAGCCAAGATTTCTCACCGGGTTTCCACTACGAGCAGTACTTC
cdr3_aa: CASSQDFSPGFHYEQYF

clone_size: many
d_call: .
v_call: TRBV7-8
cdr3_length: 14
j_call: TRBJ2-2
cdr3_nt: TGTGCCAGCCGAAGCCGGACTAACGTGGGGGAGCTGTTTTTT
cdr3_aa: CASRSRTNVGELFF

clone_size: few
d_call: TRBD1
v_call: TRBV27
cdr3_length: 15
j_call: TRBJ1-6
cdr3_nt: TGTGCCAGCGGAGCCTGGGGGGACAGGGGATCACCCCTCCACTTT
cdr3_aa: CASGAWGDRGSPLHF

clone_size: .
d_call: TRBD1
v_call: TRBV7-9
cdr3_length: 14
j_call: TRBJ1-6
cdr3_nt: TGTGCCAGCAGCTCAGGGACAGTTAATTCACCCCTCCACTTT
cdr3_aa: CASSSGTVNSPLHF